Following are 28 T cell receptor beta chains from one sample sequenced in a study of T cells after yellow fever vaccination. TCRdb redid the calling of the 5' RACE reads with MiXCR, one entry per CDR3 protein. Counted here are 450,000 to 600,000 distinct CDR3 sequences, less than 20% occurring once; the ten biggest clones make up 17%. The sample was PBMCs, taken 4 to 6 days after the first yellow fever vaccination. These receptors came from a man between 18 and 29 years old who received the YFV17D yellow fever vaccine.

The chain employs TRBV6-5 and TRBJ1-1, with D uncertain. V was pared by 0 bases and J by 0 bases, with 11 bases between. The CDR3 runs to 16 residues. Germline CDR1 and CDR2: MNHEY and SVGAGI. CDR3 protein: CASSYSPHPLNTEAFF. The CDR3 nucleotides are TGTGCCAGCAGTTACTCCCCTCATCCCCTGAACACTGAAGCTTTCTTT.

The chain is built from TRBV19 and TRBJ1-1, with unresolved D. CDR3 length equals 14 residues. Trimming stripped 3 bases from V and 4 bases from J, with 12 bases between. Germline assignment: CDR1 LNHDA and CDR2 SQIVND (reference sequence). CDR3 amino acids: CASSIFGGPTEAFF. CDR3 DNA sequence: TGTGCCAGTAGTATCTTTGGAGGACCCACTGAAGCTTTCTTT. The full variable domain, with the rest looked up from reference TRBV19 and TRBJ1-1, is DGGITQSPKYLFRKEGQNVTLSCEQNLNHDAMYWYRQDPGQGLRLIYYSQIVNDFQKGDIAEGYSVSREKKESFPLTVTSAQKNPTAFYLCASSIFGGPTEAFFGQGTRLTVV.

The genes are TRBV15 and TRBJ1-2; no reliable D call. Per germline, CDR1 LNHNV and CDR2 YYDKDF (reference sequence). The CDR3 contains 13 residues. V was pared by 5 bases and J by 8 bases, with 15 bases between. DNA for the CDR3: TGTGCCACCAGCCGGAACGTTATGGCGGGCTACACCTTC. Its translation: CATSRNVMAGYTF.

This clonotype was seen more than once but under ten times. CDR3 nucleotides: TGTGCCAGCAGTGGGGTGGGGGGCAAAGATACGCAGTATTTT. Translating gives CASSGVGGKDTQYF. The chain combines TRBV7-3 with TRBJ2-3, with D perhaps TRBD1 or TRBD2 (6 bases each). The CDR3 runs to 14 residues. Germline V CDR1 and CDR2: SGHTA, FQGTGA. V lost 6 bases and J 5 bases, leaving 15 bases between the germline ends.

This clonotype was observed a few times. The genes are TRBV4-1 and TRBJ1-5, with 11 bases lining up with TRBD1. The junction had 11 bases not matched to a gene; V was cut back by 4 bases and J by 15 bases. There are 14 residues in the CDR3. CDR1 and CDR2 from the germline V gene are MGHRA and YSYEKL. CDR3 sequence: CASSPGQGVPPRHF. CDR3 DNA sequence: TGCGCCAGCAGCCCGGGACAGGGGGTCCCTCCTCGGCATTTT.

This clonotype was counted a few times. The gene calls are TRBV20-1 and TRBJ2-5; no definite D call. Germline assignment: CDR1 DFQATT and CDR2 SNEGSKA (reference sequence). This CDR3 has 14 amino acids. The ends were cut back, 0 bases at V and 5 bases at J, with 13 bases in the middle. The CDR3 sequence is CSARDGAARETQYF. CDR3 nucleotide sequence: TGCAGTGCTAGAGATGGCGCGGCCAGGGAGACCCAGTACTTC.

The chain uses TRBV7-2 and TRBJ2-1; 9 bases fit TRBD2. The CDR3 has 13 amino acids. V shed 5 bases and J 8 bases; nucleotides not matched to a gene: 4. Per germline, CDR1 SGHTA and CDR2 FQGNSA. CDR3 sequence: CASSPQRGDEQFF. For the CDR3, the DNA is TGTGCCAGCAGCCCCCAGCGGGGGGATGAGCAGTTCTTC. Full variable domain (remainder filled in from reference TRBV7-2 and TRBJ2-1): GAGVSQSPSNKVTEKGKDVELRCDPISGHTALYWYRQSLGQGLEFLIYFQGNSAPDKSGLPSDRFSAERTGGSVSTLTIQRTQQEDSAVYLCASSPQRGDEQFFGPGTRLTVL.

This chain joins TRBV10-3 and TRBJ2-2, with D possibly matching TRBD2 (5 bases). The CDR3 runs to 14 residues. Per germline, CDR1 ENHRY and CDR2 SYGVKD. The ends were cut back, 10 bases at V and 1 base at J, with 13 bases in the middle. CDR3 coding DNA: TGTGCCACCACGCCGGCGGGGAACACCGGGGAGCTGTTTTTT. This codes for CATTPAGNTGELFF.

The chain employs TRBV11-1 and TRBJ1-4, with TRBD1 as a possible D gene (5 bases). The germline CDR1 and CDR2 sequences are SGHAT and FQDESV (reference sequence). The CDR3 has 18 residues. With 1 base removed from V and 1 base from J, the gap between germline ends came to 16 bases. The CDR3 sequence is CASSLEGHLGGTNEKLFF. In nucleotides, the CDR3 is TGTGCCAGCAGCTTAGAGGGGCACCTGGGCGGAACTAATGAAAAACTGTTTTTT. The full variable domain, with the rest looked up from reference TRBV11-1 and TRBJ1-4, is EAEVAQSPRYKITEKSQAVAFWCDPISGHATLYWYRQILGQGPELLVQFQDESVVDDSQLPKDRFSAERLKGVDSTLKIQPAELGDSAMYLCASSLEGHLGGTNEKLFFGSGTQLSVL.

This clonotype showed up just a few times. This rearrangement joins TRBV19 to TRBJ1-3; TRBD1 matches 7 bases. CDR3 length equals 15 residues. V lost 8 bases to trimming and J lost 3 bases; unmatched junction nucleotides: 10. CDR1 and CDR2 from the germline V gene are LNHDA and SQIVND (reference sequence). This chain's CDR3 is CASDFGSGGGNTIYF. DNA of the CDR3: TGTGCCAGTGACTTCGGCTCAGGGGGTGGAAACACCATATATTTT. The full variable domain, its missing parts supplied by reference TRBV19 and TRBJ1-3, is DGGITQSPKYLFRKEGQNVTLSCEQNLNHDAMYWYRQDPGQGLRLIYYSQIVNDFQKGDIAEGYSVSREKKESFPLTVTSAQKNPTAFYLCASDFGSGGGNTIYFGEGSWLTVV.

This chain connects TRBV12-3 or TRBV12-4 to TRBJ2-7, with D maybe TRBD1 (5 bases). The CDR3 extends over 14 amino acids. The V and J ends lost 3 bases and 2 bases respectively, with 11 bases between them. The CDR3 loop reads CASSLGGQAYEQYF. The CDR3 nucleotides are TGTGCCAGCAGTTTGGGTGGACAAGCCTACGAGCAGTACTTC.

This clonotype has only a few counts. One junction end disagrees with the germline gene, perhaps due to a read error. The genes are TRBV12-3 or TRBV12-4 and TRBJ1-1; D is perhaps TRBD1 (6 bases). This CDR3 has 14 residues. This CDR3 is CASREGGRNAEAFF. The CDR3 bases are TGTGCCAGCAGAGAGGGGGGCCGGAACGCTGAAGCTTTCTTT.

A few counts support this clonotype. V and J are TRBV6-1 and TRBJ2-2; no clear D. Trimming removed 5 bases at V and 6 bases at J, with 10 bases between. This CDR3 is built from 13 residues. Germline CDR1 MNHNS, CDR2 SASEGT. CDR3 sequence: CASSLRRAGELFF. The CDR3 DNA sequence: TGTGCCAGCAGTCTTCGCCGGGCCGGGGAGCTGTTTTTT.

This clonotype was detected a few times. V is TRBV9 and J is TRBJ2-3; the match to TRBD2 covers 12 bases. The CDR3 sequence is 16 residues long. Losses at the gene ends were 3 bases for V and 4 bases for J; bases not matched to a gene: 6. Germline V gene data show CDR1 as SGDLS and CDR2 as YYNGEE. The CDR3 DNA reads TGTGCCAGCAGCGCCCTAGCGGGGGGGCATTCAGATACGCAGTATTTT. Translation: CASSALAGGHSDTQYF.

This clonotype showed up just a few times. The chain joins TRBV12-3 or TRBV12-4 to TRBJ2-5, with TRBD2 identical over 8 bases. This CDR3 is built from 15 residues. V shed 2 bases and J 4 bases; nucleotides not matched to a gene: 6. CDR3 sequence: CASSLSAGGSETQYF. CDR3 coding DNA: TGTGCCAGCAGTTTATCGGCGGGGGGTTCAGAGACCCAGTACTTC.

This clonotype has only a few counts. The chain carries TRBV12-3 or TRBV12-4 and TRBJ2-3, with D perhaps matching TRBD2 (6 bases). V was trimmed by 7 bases and J by 6 bases, leaving 14 bases between them. The CDR3 consists of 13 residues. CDR3 bases: TGTGCCAGCAACTCGGCCGGGGGTGATACGCAGTATTTT. Its protein product is CASNSAGGDTQYF.

This clonotype came up a few times. The rearrangement links TRBV6-1 to TRBJ1-5; TRBD1 matches at 9 bases. Trimming at V came to 6 bases and at J to 7 bases, leaving 4 bases not matched to a gene. The CDR3 has 13 amino acids. CDR1 is MNHNS and CDR2 is SASEGT in the germline V gene. The CDR3 here is CASRQGAGQPQHF. The CDR3 DNA is TGTGCCAGCAGACAGGGGGCAGGGCAGCCCCAGCATTTT.

As for this clonotype: This may come from a read error, since a much larger clone is one base off. The chain joins TRBV5-1 to TRBJ2-1; 9 nucleotides agree with TRBD2. With V trimmed by 5 bases and J by 9 bases, 12 bases remained unmatched. The length of the CDR3 is 15 residues. Germline lookup yields CDR1 SGHRS and CDR2 YFSETQ. CDR3 amino acids: CASRPGTSFGTEQFF. DNA of the CDR3: TGCGCCAGCAGACCCGGGACTAGCTTTGGAACTGAGCAGTTCTTC.

The chain recombines TRBV28 with TRBJ2-1, with 7 nucleotides matching TRBD1. Germline loops: CDR1 MDHEN, CDR2 SYDVKM. V was pared by 8 bases and J by 5 bases, with 3 bases of the junction left unmatched. This CDR3 is built from 12 residues. The CDR3 loop is CASRDRHNEQFF. The CDR3 region has the DNA TGTGCCAGCCGGGACAGACACAATGAGCAGTTCTTC.

This clonotype was counted ten times or more. CDR3: CASSLIPESYEQYF. CDR3 DNA: TGTGCCAGCAGTTTAATCCCAGAGTCCTACGAGCAGTACTTC. The V call is TRBV27, the J call TRBJ2-7; D not resolved. The CDR3 consists of 14 residues. V dropped 2 bases and J dropped 1 base, with 9 bases sitting between them. Germline V gene lookup returns CDR1 MNHEY and CDR2 SMNVEV (reference sequence).

This rearrangement joins TRBV11-2 to TRBJ2-3; D may be TRBD2 (6 bases). Germline loops: CDR1 SGHAT, CDR2 FQNNGV. Deletions cut 5 bases from V and 6 bases from J, with 15 bases between. The CDR3 is 14 residues long. CDR3 sequence reads: CASSIQLAPDTQYF. The DNA for the CDR3 is TGTGCCAGCAGCATACAACTAGCACCCGATACGCAGTATTTT.

The chain employs TRBV7-9 and TRBJ2-1; D call uncertain. Germline CDR1 reads SEHNR; CDR2 reads FQNEAQ (reference sequence). The CDR3 runs 16 residues. Trimming left V 2 bases short and J 5 bases short, with 16 bases between. In DNA, the CDR3 is TGTGCCAGCAGCTTAAAAAGGGCGCCGAACCACAATGAGCAGTTCTTC. Translated: CASSLKRAPNHNEQFF.

This clonotype came up many times. This sequence joins TRBV24-1 and TRBJ2-1; 9 bases line up with TRBD1. This CDR3 spans 18 amino acids. Germline values: CDR1 KGHDR, CDR2 SFDVKD. The ends lost 2 bases at V and 8 bases at J; junction bases unmatched: 15. Here the CDR3 reads CATSDSQSGVQGAYEQFF. In nucleotides, the CDR3 is TGTGCCACCAGTGATTCACAAAGCGGGGTACAGGGGGCTTATGAGCAGTTCTTC.

The rearrangement uses TRBV4-1 and TRBJ2-1; D is ambiguous. Germline-derived CDR1 and CDR2 are MGHRA and YSYEKL. V was clipped by 9 bases and J by 0 bases, with 18 bases between them. The CDR3 is made up of 16 amino acids. In nucleotides, the CDR3 is TGCGCCAGTTCCCCTCTCGATCAAAGCTCCTACAATGAGCAGTTCTTC. Translation gives CASSPLDQSSYNEQFF.

This clonotype was counted many times. The rearrangement joins TRBV6-5 to TRBJ2-6, with D perhaps given as TRBD1 or TRBD2 (5 bases each). CDR3 length: 15 residues. V shed 3 bases and J shed 0 bases, with 6 bases lying between them. Germline CDR1 is MNHEY and CDR2 is SVGAGI. The CDR3 nucleotides are TGTGCCAGCAGTTATGGGGGCTCTGGGGCCAACGTCCTGACTTTC. It is translated as CASSYGGSGANVLTF.

This clonotype was seen repeatedly, ten times or more. Written as DNA, the CDR3 is TGTGCCAGCAGTGTCCCTTTTGGCGAGCAGTACTTC. This codes for CASSVPFGEQYF. The V gene is TRBV6-5, the J gene TRBJ2-7; no clear D gene. Trimming left V 5 bases short and J 6 bases short, with 11 bases between. Germline loops: CDR1 MNHEY, CDR2 SVGAGI. The CDR3 is 12 residues long.

The rearrangement links TRBV3-1 to TRBJ2-5; D gene unclear. This CDR3 is 17 amino acids long. The germline V and J ends were trimmed by 4 bases and 1 base, with 19 bases remaining between them. Germline V gene sequence: CDR1 LGHDT, CDR2 YNNKEL (reference sequence). The DNA of the CDR3 is TGTGCCAGCAGCCGGTCTGGAGTAGAGCGCGTCCAAGAGACCCAGTACTTC. Amino acid sequence: CASSRSGVERVQETQYF.

In its sample, this clonotype was seen a few times. The chain carries TRBV14 and TRBJ2-5, with TRBD2 matching 10 bases. V gave up 1 base and J gave up 4 bases; unmatched junction bases: 15. The CDR3 consists of 19 residues. Germline lookup yields CDR1 SGHDN and CDR2 FVKESK. Here the CDR3 DNA reads TGTGCCAGCAGCCAAGTACAGCGTCGGACTAGCGGCTTGTTAGAGACCCAGTACTTC. As protein: CASSQVQRRTSGLLETQYF.